This T cell receptor (beta chain) was identified in a study of identical twins. Study findings and constraints: Out-of-frame TCR alpha sharing in monozygotic twins exceeded recombination model predictions.

V shed 5 bases and J 3 bases; nucleotides not matched to a gene: 10. The CDR3 is 15 residues long. About this clonotype: Its specificity is unknown.

Unique molecular identifiers were present on the cDNA, and a universal primer site came from template switching. Via MiXCR, TCRdb re-called the 5' RACE reads, giving one row per CDR3 protein. This sample yields hundreds of thousands of distinct CDR3 sequences, of which around 6.9% are seen a single time; about 2% belongs to the top ten. The sample also formed part of further work on yellow fever vaccine responses in identical twins.

Sequenced sample: memory (CD45RO+) T cells sorted from blood. The clonotype was recovered from a woman aged 18-35 years in good health. The chain recombines TRBV12-3 or TRBV12-4 with TRBJ2-7; TRBD2 agrees at 7 bases. Here the CDR3 reads CASSPSGMVSYEQYF. CDR3 bases: TGTGCCAGCAGTCCCAGCGGGATGGTCAGCTACGAGCAGTACTTC.